This T cell receptor beta chain was identified during a study of cytomegalovirus exposure and HLA in healthy donors. Study results and caveats: In vitro assays verified that three CMV-associated chains recognized CMV antigens specifically. According to the study, 160 or so TCR beta chains were cytomegalovirus-associated. Reports described diagnosis of cytomegalovirus status by the classifier as highly specific and sensitive.

Details on this clone: Its antigen remains unidentified.

It was with 60 Vbeta and 13 Jbeta primers that the PCR ran. Assay used: immunoSEQ multiplex PCR; TCRdb lists only in-frame clones, some missing. The table has 120,000 to 150,000 clones, about 80% seen once. CDR1 SEHNR and CDR2 FQNEAQ come from the germline V gene (reference sequence). Between the trimmed V and J ends, which lost 0 bases and 1 base, there was a span of 8 bases. The CDR3 is 15 amino acids. The material sequenced was PBMCs. V is TRBV7-9 and J is TRBJ2-3, with D possibly matching TRBD1 (6 bases). The sequence came from a male donor in good health and CMV-seropositive. For the CDR3, the DNA is TGTGCCAGCAGCTTAGCTTCAGGGGGCACAGATACGCAGTATTTT. Amino acid sequence: CASSLASGGTDTQYF.